Below, one T cell receptor beta chain is given with its context. What it binds is not known. These data originate in a study of cytomegalovirus exposure and HLA in healthy donors. Study-level results: Earlier analysis yielded a pattern in which most TCR beta V segments were productive about 90% or about 30% of the time. Under in vitro conditions, three CMV-associated chains were confirmed as specific for CMV antigens. With later analysis, a missense DCLRE1C variant became linked to TCR beta V- and J-gene trimming. The study listed 150 to 200 cytomegalovirus-associated TCR beta chains.

Trimming took 1 base from V and 4 from J; bases not matched to a gene: 19. Germline values: CDR1 LNHNV, CDR2 YYDKDF (reference sequence). CDR3 length equals 19 residues. Amplification used 60 Vbeta primers and 13 Jbeta primers. Method: immunoSEQ multiplex PCR; TCRdb's copy keeps in-frame clones and lacks some. The profile shows approximately 280,000 clones, approximately 90% of them singletons. The receptor was isolated from a man between 40 and 49 years old in good health and CMV-seropositive. This chain uses TRBV15 with TRBJ2-7; 7 nucleotides line up with TRBD2. Sequencing was carried out using PBMCs. For the CDR3, the DNA is TGTGCCACCAGCAGAGTGGTCCCGGGCCTAGTGGCGGGAGCTTACGAGCAGTACTTC. Its protein is CATSRVVPGLVAGAYEQYF.